These T cell receptor beta chains were read from a single sample in a study of radiation and T cells in renal cell carcinoma. Measured with immunoSEQ multiplex PCR; TCRdb has only the in-frame clones, and not every one. The sample carries 45,000 to 55,000 clones, about 80% recorded once. The source was blood, collected from a patient whose treatment included radiotherapy and nephrectomy. The receptors were gathered from a woman aged 70-85 years with renal cell carcinoma. Both conserved end residues are part of each CDR3. Not every row has a clone size; where given, it reads once, few, many or a size class.

v_gene: TRBV5-5; abundance: -; j_gene: TRBJ1-2; CDR3aa: CASSRATTGTYGYTF
v_gene: TRBV18; abundance: -; j_gene: TRBJ1-1; CDR3aa: CASSPQSGAADEAFF
v_gene: TRBV6-1; abundance: -; j_gene: TRBJ2-7; CDR3aa: CASRADRDIYEQYF
v_gene: TRBV5-1; abundance: -; j_gene: TRBJ1-2; CDR3aa: CASSPQGFNYGYTF
v_gene: TRBV18; abundance: -; j_gene: TRBJ2-1; CDR3aa: CASSPQGNEQFF
v_gene: TRBV6-5; abundance: -; j_gene: TRBJ1-1; CDR3aa: CASSYETNTEAFF
v_gene: TRBV2; abundance: -; j_gene: TRBJ2-1; CDR3aa: CASSERTPRYNEQFF
v_gene: TRBV18; abundance: -; j_gene: TRBJ1-2; CDR3aa: CASSTRGTGDGYTF
v_gene: TRBV2; abundance: few; j_gene: TRBJ2-3; CDR3aa: CASRKRGAPTDTQYF
v_gene: TRBV5-1; abundance: -; j_gene: TRBJ2-5; CDR3aa: CASSLSGAPGETQYF
v_gene: TRBV14; abundance: -; j_gene: TRBJ1-3; CDR3aa: CASSHVFSPGNTIYF
v_gene: TRBV30; abundance: -; j_gene: TRBJ1-2; CDR3aa: CAWSVLGQSANYGYTF
v_gene: TRBV7-2; abundance: -; j_gene: TRBJ2-5; CDR3aa: CASRTTGTGKETQYF
v_gene: TRBV4-1; abundance: -; j_gene: TRBJ2-7; CDR3aa: CASSQVQAGVYEQYF
v_gene: TRBV7-6; abundance: -; j_gene: TRBJ2-2; CDR3aa: CASSLVPGQGRRTGELFF
v_gene: TRBV7-2; abundance: -; j_gene: TRBJ1-4; CDR3aa: CASSLAGGQGQGKLFF
v_gene: TRBV21-1; abundance: -; j_gene: TRBJ2-7; CDR3aa: CASSVRDSPRREMRYEQYF
v_gene: TRBV5-1; abundance: -; j_gene: TRBJ2-3; CDR3aa: CASSSETSGFSDTQYF
v_gene: TRBV7-3; abundance: -; j_gene: TRBJ2-3; CDR3aa: CASSLGEAGVGDTQYF
v_gene: TRBV5-6; abundance: -; j_gene: TRBJ2-1; CDR3aa: CASSLGGNNFYNEQFF
v_gene: TRBV7-2; abundance: -; j_gene: TRBJ2-7; CDR3aa: CASSGQAADYEQYF
v_gene: TRBV11-2; abundance: few; j_gene: TRBJ2-5; CDR3aa: CASSYRQGGETQYF
v_gene: TRBV18; abundance: -; j_gene: TRBJ1-5; CDR3aa: CASSRTGGSNQPQHF
v_gene: TRBV30; abundance: -; j_gene: TRBJ2-1; CDR3aa: CAWSSGRSSYNEQFF
v_gene: TRBV27; abundance: -; j_gene: TRBJ2-2; CDR3aa: CASTQGAGGYTGELFF
v_gene: TRBV6-5; abundance: -; j_gene: TRBJ1-2; CDR3aa: CASSPGGATDYGYTF
v_gene: TRBV2; abundance: -; j_gene: TRBJ1-4; CDR3aa: CASSKGGATNEKLFF
v_gene: TRBV9; abundance: -; j_gene: TRBJ1-2; CDR3aa: CASSVQGNYGYTF
v_gene: TRBV27; abundance: -; j_gene: TRBJ2-1; CDR3aa: CASSPPAGTGGYNEQFF
v_gene: TRBV9; abundance: -; j_gene: TRBJ2-5; CDR3aa: CASSAGQGMGETQYF
v_gene: TRBV9; abundance: -; j_gene: TRBJ1-1; CDR3aa: CASSVGPGSEAFF
v_gene: TRBV19; abundance: few; j_gene: TRBJ2-3; CDR3aa: CASSIGLTTDTQYF
v_gene: TRBV15; abundance: -; j_gene: TRBJ1-5; CDR3aa: CATSRGDRGQPQHF
v_gene: TRBV5-1; abundance: -; j_gene: TRBJ2-1; CDR3aa: CASSLAVGSHNEQFF
v_gene: TRBV7-2; abundance: -; j_gene: TRBJ2-7; CDR3aa: CASSSGQGLPHYEQYF
v_gene: TRBV30; abundance: -; j_gene: TRBJ2-7; CDR3aa: CAWSVLGLAGGYEQYF
v_gene: TRBV7-9; abundance: -; j_gene: TRBJ1-3; CDR3aa: CASSPAGRSSGNTIYF
v_gene: TRBV28; abundance: -; j_gene: TRBJ2-2; CDR3aa: CASSLGTEGTGELFF
v_gene: TRBV11-2; abundance: -; j_gene: TRBJ2-7; CDR3aa: CASSHGQGAYEQYF
v_gene: TRBV2; abundance: -; j_gene: TRBJ2-3; CDR3aa: CASREGQGSTDTQYF
v_gene: TRBV5-1; abundance: -; j_gene: TRBJ1-2; CDR3aa: CASSLGANYGYTF
v_gene: TRBV11-2; abundance: once; j_gene: TRBJ2-3; CDR3aa: CASSFHEGAGTDTQYF
v_gene: TRBV2; abundance: -; j_gene: TRBJ2-5; CDR3aa: CASTQGRRLGETQYF
v_gene: TRBV18; abundance: -; j_gene: TRBJ1-4; CDR3aa: CASSYGRTRNEKLFF
v_gene: TRBV11-2; abundance: -; j_gene: TRBJ2-2; CDR3aa: CASSLKITGELFF
v_gene: TRBV13; abundance: -; j_gene: TRBJ2-3; CDR3aa: CASSLLDLVDTQYF